One T cell receptor beta chain is described in this entry. Its antigen remains unknown. The sample originates from a study of T-cell reconstitution after alpha-beta-depleted transplantation in children. Study-wide results and limits: Newly generated T cells supplied most T-cell counts and diversity one year post-transplant. Several hundred expanded graft clones reportedly supplied alpha-beta T cells about two months after transplant. Recipient T cells and thymic progenitors that survived were the source of the high TCRbeta diversity seen at day 60 in some patients.

A library of TCRbeta sequences, prepared with unique molecular identifiers, was generated. MiXCR, run by TCRdb on the PCR reads, gives a single entry per CDR3 protein. The sample holds roughly 490,000 distinct CDR3 sequences; approximately 10% are singletons and the top ten take 14%. V was clipped by 3 bases and J by 2 bases, with 6 bases between them. Germline lookup yields CDR1 MGHDK and CDR2 SYGVNS. The CDR3 runs to 13 residues. The V and J genes are TRBV25-1 and TRBJ2-3; D remains ambiguous. The material sequenced was PBMCs, mostly from graft donor cells, taken 180 days after TCRalphabeta/CD19-depleted stem cell transplant. This TCR was sampled from a female patient aged 2 to 10 who had a stem cell transplant for aplastic anemia, so the T cells may come from the graft donor. CDR3 DNA: TGTGCCAGCAGTGAGTCCATCACAGATACGCAGTATTTT. Translated: CASSESITDTQYF.